This section outlines one T cell receptor beta chain sequence together with its context. V shed 2 bases and J 6 bases; nucleotides not matched to a gene: 5. The CDR3 length is 15 residues. Germline CDR1 MNHEY, CDR2 SMNVEV (reference sequence). The sample comes from a study of blood T cell repertoires in COVID-19. In the original analysis: Cell counts per sample came from amplifying reference gene primers. Repertoires were generated with immunoSEQ multiplex PCR, while TCRdb's copy carries only in-frame clones and drops some. V and J calls and clone size are those listed in that table; D and trimming were worked out from the DNA. The table has 100,000 to 150,000 clones, around 89% seen once.

The source is a man aged 45 to 65 with active or convalescent COVID-19. Sequencing was carried out using peripheral blood. J is TRBJ2-2 and V is TRBV27; TRBD1 aligns across 8 bases. The CDR3 reads CASSLPGTGPGELFF. CDR3 DNA sequence: TGTGCCAGCAGTTTACCCGGGACAGGACCCGGGGAGCTGTTTTTT.